Sequencing of this T cell receptor (beta chain) was carried out in a study of blood T cell repertoires in COVID-19. The CDR3 totals 12 residues. The germline gives CDR1 GTSNPN, CDR2 SVGIG (reference sequence). V lost 3 bases and J lost 3, with 9 bases in between. Assay: immunoSEQ multiplex PCR; the TCRdb copy retains only in-frame clones and omits some. The sample holds 140,000 to 150,000 clones, approximately 92% seen once. The TCR sequence derives from a woman in her sixties with active COVID-19. Sequencing input: peripheral blood. This chain connects TRBV30 to TRBJ2-7; D might be TRBD1 (5 bases). The chain's CDR3 is CAWSRQGYEQYF. The CDR3 coding sequence is TGTGCCTGGAGCAGGCAGGGCTACGAGCAGTACTTC. Full variable domain (outside the CDR3, taken from reference TRBV30 and TRBJ2-7): SQTIHQWPATLVQPVGSPLSLECTVEGTSNPNLYWYRQAAGRGLQLLFYSVGIGQISSEVPQNLSASRPQDRQFILSSKKLLLSDSGFYLCAWSRQGYEQYFGPGTRLTVT.